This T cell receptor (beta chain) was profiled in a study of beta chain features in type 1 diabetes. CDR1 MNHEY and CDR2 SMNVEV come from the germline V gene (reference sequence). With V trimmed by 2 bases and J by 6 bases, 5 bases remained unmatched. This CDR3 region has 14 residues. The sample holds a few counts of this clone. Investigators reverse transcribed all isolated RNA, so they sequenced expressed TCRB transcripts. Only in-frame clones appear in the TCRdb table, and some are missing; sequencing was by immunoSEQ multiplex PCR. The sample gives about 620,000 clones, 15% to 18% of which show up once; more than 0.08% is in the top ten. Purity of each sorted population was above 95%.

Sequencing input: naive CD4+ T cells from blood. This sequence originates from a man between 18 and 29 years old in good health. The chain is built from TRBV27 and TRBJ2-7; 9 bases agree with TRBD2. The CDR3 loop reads CASSLEGLAAEQYF. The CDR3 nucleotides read TGTGCCAGCAGTTTAGAGGGACTAGCTGCCGAGCAGTACTTC.